This TCR beta chain was retrieved from a study of blood T cell repertoires in COVID-19. Study-level information: There were acute and convalescent COVID-19 samples, and they came from the United States, Italy and Spain.

The method was immunoSEQ multiplex PCR; TCRdb's version includes in-frame clones alone and lacks a portion of them. The sample includes 200,000 to 300,000 clones, 70% to 90% of them seen just once. Trimming removed 4 bases from V and 0 bases from J, with 7 bases in between. The CDR3 loop spans 15 amino acids. Germline V gene lookup returns CDR1 MDHEN and CDR2 SYDVKM. The receptor's source is a woman aged 55-69 years with COVID-19, enrolled during active disease. The V call is TRBV28, the J call TRBJ2-6, with no clear D. The material sequenced was peripheral blood. In DNA, the CDR3 is TGTGCCAGCAGTTCTCGACACTCTGGGGCCAACGTCCTGACTTTC. Protein: CASSSRHSGANVLTF.